These T cell receptor beta chains were read from a single sample in a study of T cell responses to AZD1222 COVID-19 vaccine. Profiling relied on immunoSEQ multiplex PCR, and the TCRdb table lists in-frame clones only, not all of them. Of 120,000 or so clones in the sample, roughly 86% are singletons; the top ten hold around 3%. The material was peripheral blood, obtained 28 days after the second AZD1222 dose. The receptors here all came from an adult who received the AZD1222 COVID-19 vaccine. Each CDR3 is given with its conserved first and last residue. D genes are given only for firm matches. Clone size, where shown, is once, few, many, or a class for clones that have expanded.

TRBV5-4	TRBJ2-3	.	TRBD2	CASSLGLAGSTDTQYF	TGTGCCAGCAGCTTAGGACTAGCGGGGAGCACAGATACGCAGTATTTT
TRBV10-3	TRBJ1-5	.	TRBD1	CAISTGTGLGQPQHF	TGTGCCATCAGCACCGGGACAGGGTTGGGACAGCCCCAGCATTTT
TRBV2	TRBJ1-3	.	.	CASCRGSGNTIYF	TGTGCCAGCTGCAGGGGTTCTGGAAACACCATATATTTT
TRBV10-3	TRBJ1-3	.	.	CAISQGAGNTIYF	TGTGCCATCAGCCAGGGAGCTGGAAACACCATATATTTT
TRBV11-3	TRBJ2-3	.	TRBD2	CASSYGLAGGNSPSTDTQYF	TGTGCCAGCAGCTACGGACTAGCGGGGGGGAATTCTCCTAGCACAGATACGCAGTATTTT
TRBV6-5	TRBJ1-6	once	.	CASRGGASPLHF	TGTGCCAGCAGGGGGGGCGCCTCACCCCTCCACTTT
TRBV10-3	TRBJ2-3	once	TRBD2	CAISSGASTDTQYF	TGTGCCATTTCTAGCGGGGCTAGCACAGATACGCAGTATTTT
TRBV11-3	TRBJ2-2	few	.	CASSPKAGELFF	TGTGCCAGCAGCCCGAAAGCCGGGGAGCTGTTTTTT
TRBV6-6	TRBJ2-7	.	TRBD1	CASSYSGTAPEQYF	TGTGCCAGCAGTTACTCAGGGACAGCCCCCGAGCAGTACTTC
TRBV18	TRBJ2-4	once	.	CASSLARGVSDGAKNIQYF	TGTGCCAGCTCACTCGCCAGGGGGGTTTCGGATGGAGCCAAAAACATTCAGTACTTC
TRBV30	TRBJ1-2	.	.	CAWGLGVNYGYTF	TGTGCCTGGGGTTTGGGTGTTAACTATGGCTACACCTTC
TRBV6-5	TRBJ1-6	.	TRBD1	CASSSGQGLNSPLHF	TGTGCCAGCAGTTCGGGACAGGGGCTGAATTCACCCCTCCACTTT
TRBV6-1	TRBJ1-2	.	TRBD1	CASSEAGGQGYGYTF	TGTGCCAGCAGTGAAGCAGGAGGACAGGGCTATGGCTACACCTTC
TRBV24-1	TRBJ2-5	.	TRBD2	CATSDALRGGVETQYF	TGTGCCACCAGTGATGCCTTGCGGGGAGGGGTAGAGACCCAGTACTTC
TRBV14	TRBJ2-7	.	.	CASSQLWTVHEQYF	TGTGCCAGCAGCCAGTTATGGACAGTCCACGAGCAGTACTTC
TRBV2	TRBJ1-5	.	.	CASSGDRSNQPQHF	TGTGCCAGCAGTGGCGACAGGAGCAATCAGCCCCAGCATTTT
TRBV2	TRBJ1-5	.	.	CASSEWGGNQPQHF	TGTGCCAGCAGTGAATGGGGAGGCAATCAGCCCCAGCATTTT
TRBV5-1	TRBJ2-3	.	.	CASDAGTNTDTQYF	TGCGCCAGCGACGCCGGGACAAACACAGATACGCAGTATTTT
TRBV2	TRBJ2-7	.	.	CASSAVPSSYEQYF	TGTGCCAGCAGTGCGGTCCCGAGCTCCTACGAGCAGTACTTC
TRBV3-1/TRBV3-2	TRBJ2-7	.	.	CASSQESCLPSYEQYF	TGTGCCAGCAGCCAAGAGTCCTGCCTTCCCTCCTACGAGCAGTACTTC
TRBV11-3	TRBJ2-4	.	TRBD1	CASTLGTGPNIQYF	TGTGCCAGCACCCTGGGGACAGGGCCAAACATTCAGTACTTC
TRBV2	TRBJ1-1	few	.	CASPPLGTEAFF	TGTGCCAGCCCCCCTTTAGGCACTGAAGCTTTCTTT